These 17 T cell receptor beta chains were sequenced from one sample in a study of blood T cell repertoires in COVID-19 (dated by TCRdb to about 2020). Receptor amplification or capture employed the immunoSEQ multiplex PCR assay. This immuneACCESS table, as held by TCRdb, lists in-frame sequences with V and J called but not all clones. Of the missing ones, under half trace to an unresolved V gene in checked studies; the others have no known cause. This sample holds fewer than 200,000 clones; about 88% were observed only once. The ten largest account for under 6.5% of the sample. The sequencing sample was made of peripheral blood. The receptors derive from a man between 40 and 49 years old with active or convalescent COVID-19.

This chain uses TRBV19 with TRBJ1-1; D not certain. The V and J ends lost 4 bases and 0 bases respectively, with 15 bases between them. This CDR3 has 16 residues. Germline V gene data show CDR1 as LNHDA and CDR2 as SQIVND (reference sequence). CDR3: CASSREIASLNTEAFF. The CDR3 region has the DNA TGTGCCAGTAGTAGGGAGATTGCATCCTTGAACACTGAAGCTTTCTTT.

The chain employs TRBV6-1 and TRBJ1-5, with TRBD1 matching 8 bases. The V and J ends lost 2 bases and 7 bases, in that order; junction bases with no gene match: 7. From germline, CDR1 is MNHNS and CDR2 SASEGT. The CDR3 has 15 amino acids. The CDR3 nucleotides are TGTGCCAGCAGTGAATCCGCAGGGGGCGGGCAGCCCCAGCATTTT. This codes for CASSESAGGGQPQHF.

V is TRBV6-1 and J is TRBJ1-1; the D gene is possibly TRBD1 (6 bases). This CDR3 is 16 amino acids long. V lost 4 bases and J 1 base, leaving 16 bases between the germline ends. The germline gives CDR1 MNHNS, CDR2 SASEGT. The CDR3 DNA reads as TGTGCCAGCAGTGGTGGGGGCGCAGTAAGGAACACTGAAGCTTTCTTT. Its protein is CASSGGGAVRNTEAFF.

The table lists this clone with a few counts. The gene calls are TRBV5-4 and TRBJ1-3; 9 bases match TRBD1. This CDR3 has 14 residues. Germline CDR1 reads SGHNT; CDR2 reads YYREEE (reference sequence). V was clipped by 4 bases and J by 4 bases; unmatched bases: 3. Written as DNA, the CDR3 is TGTGCCAGCAGCCCCGGGACAGGGGGAAACACCATATATTTT. The encoded protein is CASSPGTGGNTIYF.

This clone was seen more than once but under ten times. The CDR3 DNA follows: TGTGCCAGCAGCTTGCAGTCCGGGGTTGCTGAAGCTTTCTTT. Protein product: CASSLQSGVAEAFF. The rearrangement uses TRBV5-4 and TRBJ1-1; D call uncertain. Trimming took off 1 base at V and 6 bases at J, with 13 bases between the two ends. This CDR3 is 14 amino acids long. Germline assignment: CDR1 SGHNT and CDR2 YYREEE (reference sequence).

The V call is TRBV19, the J call TRBJ2-1; D unclear. The germline CDR1 and CDR2 sequences are LNHDA and SQIVND (reference sequence). Trimming took off 3 bases at V and 1 base at J, with 13 bases between the two ends. CDR3 length: 16 amino acids. The CDR3 is CASSIGERRSYNEQFF. The CDR3 bases are TGTGCCAGTAGTATTGGTGAACGTCGGTCCTACAATGAGCAGTTCTTC.

The V and J genes are TRBV11-3 and TRBJ2-7; 11 bases line up with TRBD2. In germline, CDR1 is SGHNT, CDR2 YENEEA. J was trimmed by 3 bases and V by 5 bases; bases with no gene match: 6. The CDR3 is made up of 15 amino acids. The CDR3 protein is CASSGGTSGDYEQYF. For the CDR3, the DNA is TGTGCCAGCAGCGGAGGGACTAGCGGTGACTACGAGCAGTACTTC.

The chain couples TRBV28 to TRBJ1-5, with unresolved D. Trimming removed 2 bases at V and 6 bases at J, with 14 bases between. Germline V gives CDR1 MDHEN, CDR2 SYDVKM. The CDR3 covers 15 residues. The CDR3 region is CASSLDTAVGQPQHF. Here the CDR3 DNA reads TGTGCCAGCAGTTTAGATACAGCAGTTGGTCAGCCCCAGCATTTT.

CDR3 nucleotide sequence: TGTGCCAGCAGTTCGCGCCGGGACAGGGTAAACGAGCAGTACTTC. It codes for CASSSRRDRVNEQYF. The V call is TRBV27, the J call TRBJ2-7; 9 bases align to TRBD1. This CDR3 spans 15 amino acids. With V trimmed by 4 bases and J by 5 bases, 9 bases remained unmatched. The V gene's germline CDR1 is MNHEY and CDR2 SMNVEV (reference sequence).

The CDR3 DNA reads as TGTGCCAGCAGCTTTAGCGGGGGGCTCCCCGGGGAGCTGTTTTTT. Its translation is CASSFSGGLPGELFF. V is TRBV7-2 and J is TRBJ2-2, with 10 bases that match TRBD2. The germline gives CDR1 SGHTA, CDR2 FQGNSA. The CDR3 consists of 15 residues. Unmatched junction bases numbered 4, after V lost 3 bases and J lost 6 bases.

The rearrangement uses TRBV29-1 and TRBJ1-3; no firm D call. V was clipped by 1 base and J by 0 bases, with 13 bases between them. The CDR3 totals 16 residues. In germline, CDR1 is SQVTM, CDR2 ANQGSEA. In nucleotides, the CDR3 is TGCAGCGTTGAAGGCTTGGGCCAAGGCTCTGGAAACACCATATATTTT. Translation: CSVEGLGQGSGNTIYF. Based on the CDR3 plus reference TRBV29-1 and TRBJ1-3, the full variable domain is SAVISQKPSRDICQRGTSLTIQCQVDSQVTMMFWYRQQPGQSLTLIATANQGSEATYESGFVIDKFPISRPNLTFSTLTVSNMSPEDSSIYLCSVEGLGQGSGNTIYFGEGSWLTVV.

V and J are TRBV7-2 and TRBJ2-5; D not certain. This CDR3 has 13 residues. Germline CDR1 is SGHTA and CDR2 is FQGNSA. The V end lost 6 bases, the J end lost 5 bases, and 13 bases lay between the germline ends. The CDR3 DNA follows: TGTGCCAGCAGTGACACTGGTAGGGAGACCCAGTACTTC. It specifies CASSDTGRETQYF.

This clone was observed a single time. The V and J genes are TRBV15 and TRBJ1-4, with D possibly being TRBD1 (6 bases). The V gene lost 8 bases and the J gene lost 0 bases, with 10 bases spanning the gap. Per germline, CDR1 LNHNV and CDR2 YYDKDF (reference sequence). This CDR3 contains 14 residues. CDR3 coding DNA: TGTGCCACCCGCGGACAGACAACTAATGAAAAACTGTTTTTT. Encoded protein: CATRGQTTNEKLFF.

The chain couples TRBV5-1 to TRBJ2-1; TRBD1 matches 9 bases. Germline V CDR1 and CDR2: SGHRS, YFSETQ. This CDR3 is built from 15 residues. V lost 3 bases and J lost 8; bases outside the gene matches: 9. The CDR3 coding sequence is TGCGCCAGCAGCTACCAACAGGGGGCTTTCTATGAGCAGTTCTTC. This codes for CASSYQQGAFYEQFF.

The V call is TRBV11-2, the J call TRBJ2-7; 8 bases align to TRBD1. The germline gives CDR1 SGHAT, CDR2 FQNNGV. V dropped 3 bases and J dropped 6; count of bases not matched to a gene: 7. This CDR3 spans 14 amino acids. In nucleotides, the CDR3 is TGTGCCAGCAGCTTTGCCGGACAGGGTAGCGAGCAGTACTTC. Amino acid sequence: CASSFAGQGSEQYF. Based on the CDR3 plus reference TRBV11-2 and TRBJ2-7, the full variable domain is EAGVAQSPRYKIIEKRQSVAFWCNPISGHATLYWYQQILGQGPKLLIQFQNNGVVDDSQLPKDRFSAERLKGVDSTLKIQPAKLEDSAVYLCASSFAGQGSEQYFGPGTRLTVT.

V and J are TRBV30 and TRBJ1-3; tentative D call: TRBD1 (6 bases). V shed 1 base and J shed 4 bases, with 11 bases lying between them. Per germline, CDR1 GTSNPN and CDR2 SVGIG (reference sequence). This CDR3 is 14 amino acids long. DNA for the CDR3: TGTGCCTGGAGTGAAGGGGGGGGAGGAAACACCATATATTTT. Protein product: CAWSEGGGGNTIYF.

Here the CDR3 reads CASSLVQDSNTEAFF. In DNA form, the CDR3 reads TGTGCCAGCAGCTTAGTTCAGGACAGCAACACTGAAGCTTTCTTT. This chain uses TRBV7-2 with TRBJ1-1; D might be TRBD1 (6 bases). Trimming took 1 base from V and 2 from J, leaving 11 bases between them. The CDR3 contains 15 residues. Germline values: CDR1 SGHTA, CDR2 FQGNSA.